This is a list of T cell receptor beta chains from one sample in a study of cytomegalovirus exposure and HLA in healthy donors. Produced via immunoSEQ multiplex PCR; TCRdb's table is partial and in-frame only. Among roughly 110,000 clones listed, just over 70% were seen once. The sequenced material came from PBMCs. These receptors were collected from a boy aged 5-17 years in good health and CMV-seronegative. Each CDR3 is given with its conserved first and last residue. Fields, in order: CDR3 length, clone size, V gene, D gene, J gene, CDR3 protein, CDR3 DNA. A D gene is named only where the DNA matches it firmly. Clone size is stated in some rows and not others, as once, few, many or a class when expanded.

>16|once|TRBV5-1|-|TRBJ2-5
CASSLDRLANQETQYF
TGCGCCAGCAGCTTGGACCGGCTAGCGAATCAAGAGACCCAGTACTTC
>15|-|TRBV7-2|-|TRBJ1-1
CASSLYGNGNTEAFF
TGTGCCAGCAGCTTATATGGTAACGGGAACACTGAAGCTTTCTTT
>17|-|TRBV5-1|TRBD2|TRBJ2-7
CASRKVSGRAMNHEQYF
TGCGCCAGCAGGAAGGTTAGCGGGAGGGCCATGAACCACGAGCAGTACTTC
>14|-|TRBV2|-|TRBJ1-5
CASSGQGLGQPQHF
TGTGCCAGCAGTGGTCAGGGGTTGGGACAGCCCCAGCATTTT
>15|-|TRBV6-5|TRBD1|TRBJ1-6
CASRPTGTENSPLHF
TGTGCCAGCAGACCCACCGGGACAGAGAATTCACCCCTCCACTTT
>14|-|TRBV28|TRBD1|TRBJ2-7
CASSPFGQGNEQYF
TGTGCCAGCAGCCCATTTGGACAGGGGAACGAGCAGTACTTC
>14|-|TRBV4-1|TRBD2|TRBJ2-3
CASSLSGSRDTQYF
TGCGCCAGCAGTCTTAGCGGGAGTCGGGATACGCAGTATTTT
>15|once|TRBV6-6|-|TRBJ2-7
CASSYSTSSSYEQYF
TGTGCCAGCAGTTACTCGACTTCTAGCTCCTACGAGCAGTACTTC
>13|-|TRBV30|-|TRBJ1-1
CAWSGQQNTEAFF
TGTGCCTGGAGTGGACAGCAGAACACTGAAGCTTTCTTT
>17|-|TRBV6-4|TRBD1|TRBJ2-6
CASSLHHRGSGANVLTF
TGTGCCAGCAGTCTACACCACAGGGGGTCTGGGGCCAACGTCCTGACTTTC
>12|-|TRBV11-3|-|TRBJ1-2
CASTQDNYGYTF
TGTGCCAGCACTCAGGATAACTATGGCTACACCTTC
>14|-|TRBV25-1|TRBD1|TRBJ2-1
CASSGQGFGNEQFF
TGTGCCAGCAGTGGACAGGGATTTGGAAATGAGCAGTTCTTC
>14|-|TRBV18|-|TRBJ1-6
CASSATGGDSPLHF
TGTGCCAGCTCTGCGACAGGAGGTGATTCACCCCTCCACTTT
>16|-|TRBV18|TRBD1|TRBJ2-1
CASSATGGTSYNEQFF
TGTGCCAGCTCCGCGACAGGGGGCACAAGCTACAATGAGCAGTTCTTC
>15|-|TRBV4-1|-|TRBJ1-2
CASSQDVQMGVGYTF
TGCGCCAGCAGCCAAGATGTCCAGATGGGAGTCGGCTACACCTTC
>14|-|TRBV30|-|TRBJ1-1
CAWNRRGYDTEAFF
TGTGCCTGGAATAGGAGGGGTTATGACACTGAAGCTTTCTTT
>15|once|TRBV10-3|-|TRBJ2-1
CAISESGAPHNEQFF
TGTGCCATCAGTGAGTCAGGGGCCCCCCACAATGAGCAGTTCTTC
>14|few|TRBV14|-|TRBJ2-5
CASSQVRVQGTQYF
TGTGCCAGCAGCCAAGTCCGGGTTCAGGGGACCCAGTACTTC
>14|-|TRBV28|TRBD1|TRBJ2-7
CASTNRDSLYEQYF
TGTGCCAGCACCAACCGGGACAGCCTTTACGAGCAGTACTTC
>15|many|TRBV5-6|TRBD1|TRBJ1-1
CASSLTRGRITEAFF
TGTGCCAGCAGCCTGACCAGGGGGCGCATCACTGAAGCTTTCTTT
>14|-|TRBV4-3|-|TRBJ2-5
CASSQEQGGETQYF
TGCGCCAGCAGCCAAGAACAGGGGGGGGAGACCCAGTACTTC
>19|-|TRBV6-1|-|TRBJ1-6
CASSEDVTQASSYNSPLHF
TGTGCCAGCAGTGAGGATGTGACACAGGCGAGCTCCTATAATTCACCCCTCCACTTT
>13|-|TRBV29-1|-|TRBJ2-1
CSVEDRRSFEKFF
TGCAGCGTTGAAGATCGGAGGTCTTTTGAAAAGTTCTTC
>13|-|TRBV9|-|TRBJ2-1
CASSAPPQGEQFF
TGTGCCAGCAGCGCACCCCCACAGGGCGAGCAGTTCTTC
>14|-|TRBV7-3|-|TRBJ1-1
CASSFSGRLAEAFF
TGTGCCAGCAGCTTCTCGGGGAGGCTGGCTGAAGCTTTCTTT
>15|-|TRBV5-1|-|TRBJ1-2
CASSRGSFDDYGYTF
TGCGCCAGCAGCCGCGGGTCTTTCGACGACTATGGCTACACCTTC
>19|few|TRBV13|TRBD1|TRBJ1-1
CASSSTPVPGQGLNTEAFF
TGTGCCAGCAGCTCTACCCCAGTCCCGGGACAGGGTTTGAACACTGAAGCTTTCTTT
>15|few|TRBV4-3|-|TRBJ1-4
CASSPTRERNEKLFF
TGCGCCAGCAGCCCCACTAGGGAACGTAATGAAAAACTGTTTTTT
>12|-|TRBV28|-|TRBJ1-2
CASSFRVYGYTF
TGTGCCAGCAGTTTTCGAGTTTATGGCTACACCTTC
>15|few|TRBV6-6|TRBD1|TRBJ1-2
CASNPYPQGLYGYTF
TGTGCCAGCAACCCGTACCCACAGGGGCTCTATGGCTACACCTTC
>15|-|TRBV5-4|TRBD2|TRBJ2-5
CASRLGTSGGKTQYF
TGTGCCAGCAGGTTAGGGACTAGCGGGGGGAAGACCCAGTACTTC
>15|-|TRBV7-8|-|TRBJ1-2
CASSLAAGKGYGYTF
TGTGCCAGCAGCTTAGCGGCAGGGAAGGGCTATGGCTACACCTTC
>15|-|TRBV10-1|TRBD1|TRBJ1-5
CASRGTGGYNQPQHF
TGCGCCAGCAGAGGGACAGGGGGCTATAATCAGCCCCAGCATTTT
>12|-|TRBV7-3|-|TRBJ2-7
CASATGGYEQYF
TGTGCCAGCGCCACCGGGGGCTACGAGCAGTACTTC
>16|-|TRBV6-4|TRBD1|TRBJ1-2
CASSEYGTGLNYGYTF
TGTGCCAGCAGTGAATACGGGACAGGCCTAAACTATGGCTACACCTTC
>14|-|TRBV18|TRBD2|TRBJ2-1
CASSPLAGVNEQFF
TGTGCCAGCTCTCCTCTGGCGGGAGTCAATGAGCAGTTCTTC
>14|-|TRBV4-3|-|TRBJ1-2
CASSQDSSNYGYTF
TGCGCCAGCAGCCAGGACAGCTCCAACTATGGCTACACCTTC
>12|-|TRBV6-6|-|TRBJ1-4
CASSSADYKLFF
TGTGCCAGCAGTTCCGCCGACTACAAACTGTTTTTT
>12|few|TRBV28|-|TRBJ1-2
CASSPPGYGYTF
TGTGCCAGCAGTCCGCCAGGCTATGGCTACACCTTC
>14|-|TRBV28|-|TRBJ2-3
CASSLELVGDTQYF
TGTGCCAGCAGTTTAGAGCTAGTCGGGGATACGCAGTATTTT
>15|-|TRBV19|-|TRBJ1-4
CASTLGSRAGEKLFF
TGTGCCAGTACCCTGGGGTCCAGGGCTGGTGAAAAACTGTTTTTT
>16|-|TRBV5-1|TRBD1|TRBJ2-3
CASSSTGTGVKDTQYF
TGCGCCAGCAGCTCAACCGGGACAGGGGTGAAAGATACGCAGTATTTT
>14|-|TRBV5-1|TRBD1|TRBJ2-1
CASSFRDSYNEQFF
TGCGCCAGCAGCTTCCGGGACAGCTACAATGAGCAGTTCTTC
>12|few|TRBV28|-|TRBJ1-1
CASVQEGTEAFF
TGTGCCAGCGTACAGGAGGGTACTGAAGCTTTCTTT
>14|few|TRBV5-4|TRBD2|TRBJ2-3
CASSWGGMADTQYF
TGTGCCAGCAGCTGGGGGGGGATGGCAGATACGCAGTATTTT
>14|-|TRBV5-1|-|TRBJ1-1
CASSLLATNTEAFF
TGCGCCAGCAGCTTATTGGCAACGAACACTGAAGCTTTCTTT
>15|-|TRBV15|-|TRBJ2-2
CATSTGTFNTGELFF
TGTGCCACCAGCACGGGGACTTTCAACACCGGGGAGCTGTTTTTT
>17|once|TRBV9|TRBD2|TRBJ2-7
CASSVSSGGAKYYEQYF
TGTGCCAGCAGCGTAAGTAGCGGGGGGGCCAAATACTACGAGCAGTACTTC
>14|-|TRBV13|-|TRBJ2-5
CASSLFESRETQYF
TGTGCCAGCAGCTTATTTGAGTCTCGGGAGACCCAGTACTTC
>15|-|TRBV5-1|TRBD2|TRBJ2-7
CASSGTSGSSYEQYF
TGCGCCAGCAGCGGTACTAGCGGGAGTTCCTACGAGCAGTACTTC
>14|-|TRBV14|-|TRBJ1-2
CASSQGHFNYGYTF
TGTGCCAGCAGCCAGGGACATTTTAACTATGGCTACACCTTC
>14|few|TRBV25-1|-|TRBJ2-2
CASSGQANTGELFF
TGTGCCAGCAGTGGGCAGGCAAACACCGGGGAGCTGTTTTTT
>9|-|TRBV27|-|TRBJ2-7
CASRAEQYF
TGTGCCAGCAGGGCCGAGCAGTACTTC
>16|-|TRBV7-9|-|TRBJ1-1
CASRSWDAGGDTEAFF
TGTGCCAGCCGATCCTGGGACGCAGGAGGGGACACTGAAGCTTTCTTT
>13|-|TRBV19|TRBD1|TRBJ2-1
CASSRDSYNEQFF
TGTGCCAGTAGCCGGGACAGCTACAATGAGCAGTTCTTC
>15|-|TRBV10-3|TRBD2|TRBJ2-7
CAISESLAGAREQYF
TGTGCCATCAGTGAGTCGTTAGCGGGAGCTCGCGAGCAGTACTTC
>15|-|TRBV6-1|TRBD1|TRBJ1-4
CASARQGGEEEKLFF
TGTGCCAGCGCCCGACAGGGCGGGGAGGAGGAAAAACTGTTTTTT